One sample yielded the 8 T cell receptor beta chains listed below, sequenced in a study of Ad26.COV2.S vaccination and SARS-CoV-2 variants. This table comes from immunoSEQ multiplex PCR, and its TCRdb copy is limited to in-frame clones, with some not included. The sample holds hundreds of thousands of clones, 80% to 90% seen once. Documented treatment: some 20 received Ad26.COV2.S at low or high dose, single or two shots; 5 received placebo; per-sample allocation not given. Day 63 following the first vaccine or placebo injection was when the samples were taken. The sample was peripheral blood, taken in a trial of Ad26.COV2.S vaccine versus placebo. The receptors derive from a person between 18 and 59 years old who received the Ad26.COV2.S COVID-19 vaccine or a placebo.

The chain joins TRBV5-1 to TRBJ2-3; D remains ambiguous. The CDR3 has 14 amino acids. CDR1 and CDR2 (germline): SGHRS, YFSETQ. The ends were cut back, 4 bases at V and 0 bases at J, with 9 bases in the middle. The DNA for the CDR3 is TGCGCCAGCAGCCCGCAGACTAGCACAGATACGCAGTATTTT. It encodes CASSPQTSTDTQYF.

The CDR3 coding sequence is TGTGCCAGCAGCTTAGCCACTGGAGCTGAGCAGTTCTTC. Translated: CASSLATGAEQFF. The chain recombines TRBV7-9 with TRBJ2-1; no firm D call. Germline CDR1 reads SEHNR; CDR2 reads FQNEAQ (reference sequence). CDR3 length: 13 residues. V gave up 0 bases and J gave up 9 bases, with 9 bases separating them.

The chain links TRBV28 to TRBJ2-3; TRBD2 matches 15 bases. Germline V CDR1 and CDR2: MDHEN, SYDVKM. The CDR3 runs 17 residues. With V trimmed by 4 bases and J by 0 bases, 2 bases remained unmatched. The CDR3 DNA is TGTGCCAGCAGTTGGACTAGCGGGAGGGGTAGCACAGATACGCAGTATTTT. This translates into CASSWTSGRGSTDTQYF.

This sequence joins TRBV27 and TRBJ2-2; 13 nucleotides match TRBD2. V was clipped by 1 base and J by 7 bases; unmatched bases: 15. This CDR3 spans 20 amino acids. CDR1 and CDR2 (germline): MNHEY, SMNVEV (reference sequence). CDR3 bases: TGTGCCAGCAGTTTATTCTCGAAAGGAGGACTAGCGGGAGTGGGCGGGGAGCTGTTTTTT. Residues: CASSLFSKGGLAGVGGELFF.

DNA of the CDR3: TGTGCCAGCAGCTTGCCAGGGGAGAACACTGAAGCTTTCTTT. It codes for CASSLPGENTEAFF. V and J are TRBV5-4 and TRBJ1-1; perhaps TRBD1 as D (6 bases). Germline V gene sequence: CDR1 SGHNT, CDR2 YYREEE (reference sequence). The V gene lost 1 base and the J gene lost 1 base, with 8 bases spanning the gap. CDR3 length: 14 residues.

For the CDR3, the DNA is TGTGCCAGCAGCCTGGGACTAGCGGGCTCCTACGAGCAGTACTTC. It translates to CASSLGLAGSYEQYF. V gene TRBV11-1 combines with J gene TRBJ2-7; the match to TRBD2 covers 12 bases. The V gene's germline CDR1 is SGHAT and CDR2 FQDESV (reference sequence). The trim removed 5 bases at V and 0 bases at J, leaving 2 bases unmatched. The CDR3 totals 15 residues.

This clone occurred once. The rearrangement uses TRBV7-2 and TRBJ2-4; D is possibly TRBD1 (7 bases). There are 16 residues in the CDR3. Germline CDR1 SGHTA, CDR2 FQGNSA. Trimming removed 5 bases from V and 8 bases from J, with 22 bases in between. The CDR3 DNA sequence: TGTGCCAGCAGCGAAAAGACAGGGTGGGAGGAGGACATTCAGTACTTC. Amino acid sequence: CASSEKTGWEEDIQYF.

The V gene is TRBV7-2, the J gene TRBJ1-1; no firm D call. Trimming removed 1 base at V and 8 bases at J, with 17 bases between. The CDR3 covers 15 residues. Germline assignment: CDR1 SGHTA and CDR2 FQGNSA. The CDR3 region has the DNA TGTGCCAGCAGCTTAGTTGGAGGAAGTCTTCTCGAAGCTTTCTTT. It specifies CASSLVGGSLLEAFF. The entire variable domain, with the rest obtained from reference TRBV7-2 and TRBJ1-1, is as follows: GAGVSQSPSNKVTEKGKDVELRCDPISGHTALYWYRQSLGQGLEFLIYFQGNSAPDKSGLPSDRFSAERTGGSVSTLTIQRTQQEDSAVYLCASSLVGGSLLEAFFGQGTRLTVV.